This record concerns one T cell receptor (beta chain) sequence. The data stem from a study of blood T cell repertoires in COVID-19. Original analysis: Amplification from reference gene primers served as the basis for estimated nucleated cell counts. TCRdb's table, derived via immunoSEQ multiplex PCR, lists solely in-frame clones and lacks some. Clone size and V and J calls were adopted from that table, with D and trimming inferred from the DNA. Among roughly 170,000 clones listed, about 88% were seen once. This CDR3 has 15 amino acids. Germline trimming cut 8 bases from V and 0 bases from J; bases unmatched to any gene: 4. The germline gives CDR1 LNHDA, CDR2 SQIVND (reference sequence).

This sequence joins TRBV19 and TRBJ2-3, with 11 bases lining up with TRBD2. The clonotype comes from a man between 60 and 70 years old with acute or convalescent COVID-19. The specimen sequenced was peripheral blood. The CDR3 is CASSSGRPSTDTQYF. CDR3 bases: TGTGCCAGTTCTAGCGGGAGGCCTAGCACAGATACGCAGTATTTT.